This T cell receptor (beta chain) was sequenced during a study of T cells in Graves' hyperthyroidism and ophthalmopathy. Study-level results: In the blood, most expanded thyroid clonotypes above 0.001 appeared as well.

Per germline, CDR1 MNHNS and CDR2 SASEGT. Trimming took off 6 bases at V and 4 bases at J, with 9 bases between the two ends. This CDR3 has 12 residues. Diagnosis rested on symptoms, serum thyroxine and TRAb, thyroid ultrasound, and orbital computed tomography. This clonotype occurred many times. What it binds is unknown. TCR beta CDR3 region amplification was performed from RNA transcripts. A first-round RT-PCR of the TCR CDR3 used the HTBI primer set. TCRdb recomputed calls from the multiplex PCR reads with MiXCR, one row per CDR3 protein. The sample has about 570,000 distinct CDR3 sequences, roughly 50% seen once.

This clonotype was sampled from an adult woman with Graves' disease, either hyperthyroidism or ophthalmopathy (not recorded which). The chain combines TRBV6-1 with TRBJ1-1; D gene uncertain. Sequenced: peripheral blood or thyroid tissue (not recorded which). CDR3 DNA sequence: TGTGCCAGCAGCGCAACAGTCACTGAAGCTTTCTTT. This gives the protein CASSATVTEAFF.